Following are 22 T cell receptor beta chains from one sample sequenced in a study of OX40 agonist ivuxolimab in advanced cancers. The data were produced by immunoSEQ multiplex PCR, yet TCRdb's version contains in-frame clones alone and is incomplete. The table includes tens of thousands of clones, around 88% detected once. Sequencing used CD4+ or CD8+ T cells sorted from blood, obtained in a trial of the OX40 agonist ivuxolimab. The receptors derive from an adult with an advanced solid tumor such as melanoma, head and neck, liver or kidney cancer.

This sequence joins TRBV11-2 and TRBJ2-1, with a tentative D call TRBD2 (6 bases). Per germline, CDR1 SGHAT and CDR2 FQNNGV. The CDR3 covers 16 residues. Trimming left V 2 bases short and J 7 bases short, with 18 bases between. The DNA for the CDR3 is TGTGCCAGCAGCTTATTGACCCTTACGGGAGTAAATGAGCAGTTCTTC. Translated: CASSLLTLTGVNEQFF.

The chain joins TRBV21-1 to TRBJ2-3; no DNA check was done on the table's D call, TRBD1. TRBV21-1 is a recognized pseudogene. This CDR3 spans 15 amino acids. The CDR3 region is CASSKEGQSTDTQYF. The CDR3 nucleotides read TGTGCCAGCAGCAAAGAGGGGCAGAGCACAGATACGCAGTATTTT.

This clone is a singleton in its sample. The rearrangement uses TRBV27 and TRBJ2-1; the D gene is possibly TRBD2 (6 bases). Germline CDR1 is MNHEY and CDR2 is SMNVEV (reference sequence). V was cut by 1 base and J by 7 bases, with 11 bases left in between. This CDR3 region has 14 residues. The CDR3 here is CASSLLAVRNEQFF. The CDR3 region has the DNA TGTGCCAGCAGTTTATTAGCGGTTCGTAATGAGCAGTTCTTC.

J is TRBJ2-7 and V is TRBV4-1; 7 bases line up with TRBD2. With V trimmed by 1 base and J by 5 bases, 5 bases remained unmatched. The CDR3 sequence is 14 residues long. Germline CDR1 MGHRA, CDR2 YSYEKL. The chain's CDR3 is CASSQGEGTHEQYF. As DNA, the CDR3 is TGCGCCAGCAGCCAAGGGGAGGGGACCCACGAGCAGTACTTC.

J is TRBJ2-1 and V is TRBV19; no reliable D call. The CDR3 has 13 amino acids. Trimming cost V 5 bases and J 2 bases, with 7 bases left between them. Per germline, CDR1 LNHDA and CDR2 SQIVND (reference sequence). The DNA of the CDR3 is TGTGCCAGTAGTGTGTGGGCCTACAATGAGCAGTTCTTC. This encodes CASSVWAYNEQFF. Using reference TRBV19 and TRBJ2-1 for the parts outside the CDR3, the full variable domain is DGGITQSPKYLFRKEGQNVTLSCEQNLNHDAMYWYRQDPGQGLRLIYYSQIVNDFQKGDIAEGYSVSREKKESFPLTVTSAQKNPTAFYLCASSVWAYNEQFFGPGTRLTVL.

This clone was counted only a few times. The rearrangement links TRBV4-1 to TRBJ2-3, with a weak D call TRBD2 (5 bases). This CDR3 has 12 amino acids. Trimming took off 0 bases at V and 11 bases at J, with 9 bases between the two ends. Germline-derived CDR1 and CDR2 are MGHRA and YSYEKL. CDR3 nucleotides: TGCGCCAGCAGCCAAGATTACCGGGGGCAGTATTTT. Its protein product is CASSQDYRGQYF.

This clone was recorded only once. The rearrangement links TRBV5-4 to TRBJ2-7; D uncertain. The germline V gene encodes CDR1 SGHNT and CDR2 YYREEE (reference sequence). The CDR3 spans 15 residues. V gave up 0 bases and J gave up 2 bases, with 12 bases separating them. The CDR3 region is CASSLGQATTYEQYF. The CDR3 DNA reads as TGTGCCAGCAGCTTGGGCCAGGCGACCACCTACGAGCAGTACTTC.

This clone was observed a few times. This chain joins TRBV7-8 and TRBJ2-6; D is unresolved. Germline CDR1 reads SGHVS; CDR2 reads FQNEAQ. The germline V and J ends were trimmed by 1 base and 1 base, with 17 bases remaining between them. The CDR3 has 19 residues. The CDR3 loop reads CASSLDWLKGGSGANVLTF. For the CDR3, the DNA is TGTGCCAGCAGCTTAGATTGGCTGAAAGGTGGTTCTGGGGCCAACGTCCTGACTTTC. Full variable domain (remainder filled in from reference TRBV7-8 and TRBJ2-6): GAGVSQSPRYKVAKRGQDVALRCDPISGHVSLFWYQQALGQGPEFLTYFQNEAQLDKSGLPSDRFFAERPEGSVSTLKIQRTQQEDSAVYLCASSLDWLKGGSGANVLTFGAGSRLTVL.

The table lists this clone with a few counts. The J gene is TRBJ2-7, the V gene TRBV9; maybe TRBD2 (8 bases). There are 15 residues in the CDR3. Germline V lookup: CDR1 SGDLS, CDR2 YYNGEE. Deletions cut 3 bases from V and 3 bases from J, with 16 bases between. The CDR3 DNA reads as TGTGCCAGCAGCGGTCGGGAGGGGGCTCTCTACGAGCAGTACTTC. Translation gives CASSGREGALYEQYF. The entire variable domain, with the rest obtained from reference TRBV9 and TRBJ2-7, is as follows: DSGVTQTPKHLITATGQRVTLRCSPRSGDLSVYWYQQSLDQGLQFLIQYYNGEERAKGNILERFSAQQFPDLHSELNLSSLELGDSALYFCASSGREGALYEQYFGPGTRLTVT.

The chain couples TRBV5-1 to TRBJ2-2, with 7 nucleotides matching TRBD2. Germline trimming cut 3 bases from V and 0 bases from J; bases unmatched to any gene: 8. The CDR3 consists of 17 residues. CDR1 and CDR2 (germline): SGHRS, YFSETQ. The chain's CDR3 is CASSWPSGQSNTGELFF. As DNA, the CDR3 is TGCGCCAGCAGCTGGCCTAGCGGACAATCGAACACCGGGGAGCTGTTTTTT.

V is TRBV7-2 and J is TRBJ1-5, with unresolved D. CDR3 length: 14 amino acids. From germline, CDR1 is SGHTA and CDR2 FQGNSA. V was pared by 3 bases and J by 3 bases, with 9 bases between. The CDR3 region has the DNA TGTGCCAGCAGCTTCGACGGATACAATCAGCCCCAGCATTTT. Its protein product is CASSFDGYNQPQHF.

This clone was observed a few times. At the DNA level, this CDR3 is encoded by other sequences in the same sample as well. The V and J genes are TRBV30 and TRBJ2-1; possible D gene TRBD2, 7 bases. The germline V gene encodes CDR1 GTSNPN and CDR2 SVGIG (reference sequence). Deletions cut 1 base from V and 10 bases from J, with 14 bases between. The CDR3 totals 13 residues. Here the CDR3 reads CAWSALGGREQFF. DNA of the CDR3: TGTGCCTGGAGTGCTCTGGGGGGGCGGGAGCAGTTCTTC.

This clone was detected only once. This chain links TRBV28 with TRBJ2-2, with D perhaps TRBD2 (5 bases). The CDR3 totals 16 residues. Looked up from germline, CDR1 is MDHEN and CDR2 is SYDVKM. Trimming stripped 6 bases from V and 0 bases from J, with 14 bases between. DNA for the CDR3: TGTGCCAGCAGCCTACGGGGAATACCGAACACCGGGGAGCTGTTTTTT. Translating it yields CASSLRGIPNTGELFF.

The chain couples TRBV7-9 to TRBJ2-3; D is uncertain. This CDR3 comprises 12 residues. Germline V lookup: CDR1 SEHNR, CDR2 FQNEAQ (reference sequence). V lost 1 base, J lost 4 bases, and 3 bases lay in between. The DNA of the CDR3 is TGTGCCAGCAGCTTAGGGGCAGATACGCAGTATTTT. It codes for CASSLGADTQYF.

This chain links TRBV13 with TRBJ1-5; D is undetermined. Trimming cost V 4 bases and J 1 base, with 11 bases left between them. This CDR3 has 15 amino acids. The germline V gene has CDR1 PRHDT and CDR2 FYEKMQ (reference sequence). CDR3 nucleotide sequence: TGTGCCAGCAGCTATCGGTCCCGGAGCAATCAGCCCCAGCATTTT. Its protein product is CASSYRSRSNQPQHF.

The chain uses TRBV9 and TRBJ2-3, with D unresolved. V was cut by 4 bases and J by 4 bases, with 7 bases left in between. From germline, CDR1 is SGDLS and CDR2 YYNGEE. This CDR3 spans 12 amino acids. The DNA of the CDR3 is TGTGCCAGCAGCCCTTACTCAGATACGCAGTATTTT. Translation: CASSPYSDTQYF.

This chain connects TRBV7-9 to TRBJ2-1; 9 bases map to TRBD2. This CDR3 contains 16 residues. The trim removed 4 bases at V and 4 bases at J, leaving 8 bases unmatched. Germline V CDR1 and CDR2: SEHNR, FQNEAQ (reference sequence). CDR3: CASSSSLREGYNEQFF. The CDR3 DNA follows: TGTGCCAGCAGCTCCTCTTTGCGGGAGGGGTACAATGAGCAGTTCTTC. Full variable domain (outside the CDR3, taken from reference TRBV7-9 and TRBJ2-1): DTGVSQNPRHKITKRGQNVTFRCDPISEHNRLYWYRQTLGQGPEFLTYFQNEAQLEKSRLLSDRFSAERPKGSFSTLEIQRTEQGDSAMYLCASSSSLREGYNEQFFGPGTRLTVL.

The CDR3 here is CATEGQGTGGELFF. The CDR3 coding sequence is TGTGCCACGGAGGGACAGGGTACGGGCGGGGAGCTGTTTTTT. The V and J genes are TRBV10-3 and TRBJ2-2, with TRBD1 matching 9 bases. The germline V gene encodes CDR1 ENHRY and CDR2 SYGVKD. The ends lost 10 bases at V and 7 bases at J; junction bases unmatched: 10. CDR3 length: 14 residues.

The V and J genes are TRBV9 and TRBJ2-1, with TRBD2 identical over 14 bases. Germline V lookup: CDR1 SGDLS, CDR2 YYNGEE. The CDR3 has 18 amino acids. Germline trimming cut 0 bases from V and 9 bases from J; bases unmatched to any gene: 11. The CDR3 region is CASSVASVGLAGETEQFF. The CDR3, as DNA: TGTGCCAGCAGCGTAGCAAGTGTGGGACTAGCGGGAGAGACTGAGCAGTTCTTC.

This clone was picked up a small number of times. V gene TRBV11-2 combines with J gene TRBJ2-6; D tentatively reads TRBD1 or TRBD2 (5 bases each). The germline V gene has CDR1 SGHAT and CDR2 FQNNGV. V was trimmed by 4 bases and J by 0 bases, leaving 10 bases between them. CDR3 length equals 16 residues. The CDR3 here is CASSSSGTSGANVLTF. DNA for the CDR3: TGTGCCAGCAGCTCATCCGGGACCTCTGGGGCCAACGTCCTGACTTTC.

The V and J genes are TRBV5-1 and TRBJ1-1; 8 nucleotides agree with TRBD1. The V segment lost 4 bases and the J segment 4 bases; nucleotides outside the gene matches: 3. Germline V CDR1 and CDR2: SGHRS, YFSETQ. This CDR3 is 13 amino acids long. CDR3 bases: TGCGCCAGCAGCGCAGGGGGCCTCACTGAAGCTTTCTTT. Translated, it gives CASSAGGLTEAFF.

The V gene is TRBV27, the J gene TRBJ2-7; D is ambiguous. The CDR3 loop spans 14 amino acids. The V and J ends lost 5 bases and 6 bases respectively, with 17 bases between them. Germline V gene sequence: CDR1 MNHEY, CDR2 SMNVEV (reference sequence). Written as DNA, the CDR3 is TGTGCCAGCAGTGCCTTGTCCAATTTGCGCGAGCAGTACTTC. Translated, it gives CASSALSNLREQYF.